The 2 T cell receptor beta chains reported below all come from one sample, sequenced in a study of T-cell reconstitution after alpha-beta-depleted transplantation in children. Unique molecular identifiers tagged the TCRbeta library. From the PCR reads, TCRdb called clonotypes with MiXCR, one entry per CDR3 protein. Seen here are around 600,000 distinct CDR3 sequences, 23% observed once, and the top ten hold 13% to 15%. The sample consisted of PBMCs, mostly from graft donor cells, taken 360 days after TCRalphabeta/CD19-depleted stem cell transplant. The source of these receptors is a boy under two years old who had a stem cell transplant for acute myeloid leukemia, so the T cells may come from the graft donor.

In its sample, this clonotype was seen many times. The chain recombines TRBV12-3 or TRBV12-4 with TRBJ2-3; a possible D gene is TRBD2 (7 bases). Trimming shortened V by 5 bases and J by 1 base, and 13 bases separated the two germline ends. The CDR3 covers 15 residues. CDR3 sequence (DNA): TGTGCCAGCAGTCCCTGGGGGGGCGGCACAGATACGCAGTATTTT. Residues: CASSPWGGGTDTQYF.

CDR3 DNA sequence: TGTGCCAGCAGACTGACAGGGGTGGGAATTAACACTGAAGCTTTCTTT. It specifies CASRLTGVGINTEAFF. This rearrangement joins TRBV11-2 to TRBJ1-1, with TRBD1 matching 8 bases. This CDR3 has 16 amino acids. Losses at the gene ends were 6 bases for V and 2 bases for J; bases not matched to a gene: 11. CDR1 and CDR2 (germline): SGHAT, FQNNGV.